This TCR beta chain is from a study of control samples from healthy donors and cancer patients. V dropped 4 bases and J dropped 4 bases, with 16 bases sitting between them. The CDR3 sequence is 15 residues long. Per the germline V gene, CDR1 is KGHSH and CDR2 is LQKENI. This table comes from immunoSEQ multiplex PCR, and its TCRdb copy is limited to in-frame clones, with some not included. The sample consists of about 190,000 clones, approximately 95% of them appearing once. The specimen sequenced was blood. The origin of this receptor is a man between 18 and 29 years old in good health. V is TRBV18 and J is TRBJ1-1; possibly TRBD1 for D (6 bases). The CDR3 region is CASSQTGKGATEAFF. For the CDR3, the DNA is TGTGCCAGCTCACAAACAGGGAAAGGGGCCACTGAAGCTTTCTTT.